This T cell receptor beta chain was captured by sequencing in a study of shared clonotypes between healthy human individuals. CDR1 KGHSH and CDR2 LQKENI come from the germline V gene. The CDR3 has 14 amino acids. V lost 0 bases, J lost 5 bases, and 10 bases lay in between. Here immunoSEQ multiplex PCR was the method, and the copy in TCRdb shows in-frame clones only, minus some. This table holds some 2,500,000 clones, roughly 93% found once. The chain is built from TRBV18 and TRBJ1-2; D ambiguous. The sequenced sample consisted of naive CD4+ T cells from PBMCs. Subset here: CD45RA+ positively selected. The TCR sequence derives from a man aged 18 to 29 in good health. Some clones in this sample may be carry-over from other donors' samples. CDR3 sequence: CASSPPSTPYGYTF. The CDR3 coding sequence is TGTGCCAGCTCACCACCGAGCACGCCTTATGGCTACACCTTC.